Each of the 11 T cell receptor beta chains below was sequenced from the same sample in a study of CD8+ T cells in alopecia areata. Treatment given: oral pan-JAK inhibitor, 5-10 mg twice daily. RNA extraction and reverse transcription yielded cDNA as sequencing template. Profiled with immunoSEQ multiplex PCR; TCRdb holds only in-frame clones, not every one. The sample lists approximately 180,000 clones, around 64% occurring once. Sequencing used CD4+ T cells sorted from blood, obtained at week 49, from a patient treated with tofacitinib. All receptors come from a human donor with alopecia areata.

The J gene is TRBJ2-2, the V gene TRBV9, with D possibly being TRBD2 (5 bases). The CDR3 length is 15 residues. Per the germline V gene, CDR1 is SGDLS and CDR2 is YYNGEE. With 0 bases removed from V and 6 bases from J, the gap between germline ends came to 12 bases. The CDR3 DNA follows: TGTGCCAGCAGCGTAGTCAGTCGGGGAGCCGGGGAGCTGTTTTTT. Translating it yields CASSVVSRGAGELFF.

This clone was detected once. J is TRBJ1-6 and V is TRBV2, with 8 bases fitting TRBD1. This CDR3 spans 22 amino acids. V trimming: 5 bases; J trimming: 0 bases; junction bases outside the gene matches: 21. Germline V lookup: CDR1 SNHLY, CDR2 FYNNEI. CDR3 protein: CASSMPKRTGQGESSYNSPLHF. CDR3 nucleotides: TGTGCCAGCAGTATGCCGAAAAGAACCGGACAGGGAGAGAGCTCCTATAATTCACCCCTCCACTTT.

The V gene is TRBV2, the J gene TRBJ1-1; D is uncertain. Germline V CDR1 and CDR2: SNHLY, FYNNEI. V lost 4 bases to trimming and J lost 4 bases, with 7 bases between them. The CDR3 length is 12 residues. CDR3 in DNA: TGTGCCAGCAGTGTCGGGCTCACTGAAGCTTTCTTT. Translating gives CASSVGLTEAFF.

J is TRBJ2-7 and V is TRBV27; 8 bases agree with TRBD2. The CDR3 covers 13 residues. Per germline, CDR1 MNHEY and CDR2 SMNVEV (reference sequence). V dropped 3 bases and J dropped 11; count of bases not matched to a gene: 9. DNA of the CDR3: TGTGCCAGCAGTTTCCGCGGGGGCGGGGGGAAGTACTTC. Translating it yields CASSFRGGGGKYF.

Note on this clone: The same CDR3 arises from other DNA sequences in this sample as well. CDR3 sequence: CASSQDPNTEAFF. CDR3 coding DNA: TGCGCCAGCAGCCAAGATCCCAACACTGAAGCTTTCTTT. This chain connects TRBV4-3 to TRBJ1-1; D is uncertain. The CDR3 is 13 amino acids. V shed 0 bases and J shed 2 bases, with 4 bases lying between them. Germline V gene lookup returns CDR1 LGHNA and CDR2 YSLEER.

The chain couples TRBV5-1 to TRBJ2-7; D unresolved. This CDR3 has 14 residues. Germline loops: CDR1 SGHRS, CDR2 YFSETQ. V lost 0 bases and J lost 0, with 7 bases in between. The CDR3 here is CASSLAGYSYEQYF. In nucleotides, the CDR3 is TGCGCCAGCAGCTTGGCCGGATACTCCTACGAGCAGTACTTC.

This clone is a singleton in its sample. The chain links TRBV9 to TRBJ2-7; TRBD1 aligns across 9 bases. CDR1 is SGDLS, CDR2 YYNGEE, per germline. J lost 9 bases, V lost 4 bases, and 14 bases had no gene match. CDR3 size: 15 residues. The DNA for the CDR3 is TGTGCCAGCAGCCCCTCGGGACAGGGATTACAGGGGCAGTACTTC. Protein product: CASSPSGQGLQGQYF.

This chain joins TRBV29-1 and TRBJ2-1, with TRBD2 matching over 7 bases. Germline CDR1 SQVTM, CDR2 ANQGSEA. This CDR3 is built from 12 residues. V was pared by 8 bases and J by 10 bases, with 11 bases of the junction left unmatched. The CDR3 sequence: CSFRPGRGEQFF. CDR3 nucleotide sequence: TGCAGCTTTCGACCAGGGAGGGGCGAGCAGTTCTTC.

This clone was counted between two and nine times. A read error may produce the germline difference seen at one junction end. J is TRBJ1-6 and V is TRBV30; the D is unclear. The length of the CDR3 is 13 residues. Germline CDR1 GTSNPN, CDR2 SVGIG (reference sequence). CDR3 nucleotide sequence: TGTGCCTGGTGTGTAGGTGATAATTCACCCCTCCACTTT. Residues: CAWCVGDNSPLHF.

The V gene is TRBV6-5, the J gene TRBJ2-3, with D uncertain. CDR3 length: 10 amino acids. Trimming removed 8 bases at V and 6 bases at J, with 6 bases between. From germline, CDR1 is MNHEY and CDR2 SVGAGI. CDR3 DNA sequence: TGTGCCAGCGGCTATGATACGCAGTATTTT. Amino acids: CASGYDTQYF.

The table lists this clone with a few counts. The CDR3 nucleotides are TGTGCCAGCAGCTTGAGCTTTGTGAACACTGAAGCTTTCTTT. Protein product: CASSLSFVNTEAFF. The chain couples TRBV11-1 to TRBJ1-1; D remains unclear. Per germline, CDR1 SGHAT and CDR2 FQDESV (reference sequence). The CDR3 loop spans 14 amino acids. V gave up 3 bases and J gave up 0 bases, with 8 bases separating them.